This T cell receptor (beta chain) is from a study of cytomegalovirus exposure and HLA in healthy donors. CDR3 length: 14 amino acids. V lost 4 bases and J 2 bases, leaving 14 bases between the germline ends. The V gene's germline CDR1 is SQVTM and CDR2 ANQGSEA. Primers for the PCR totalled 60 Vbeta and 13 Jbeta. Profiled with immunoSEQ multiplex PCR; TCRdb holds only in-frame clones, not every one. Here the sample spans some 250,000 clones, more than 75% being singletons. Sequencing was performed on PBMCs. The gene calls are TRBV29-1 and TRBJ1-1; D might be TRBD1 (5 bases). This TCR came from a woman aged 40-49 years in good health and CMV-seropositive. This CDR3 reads CSVVPRGENTEAFF. The CDR3 nucleotides read TGCAGCGTTGTGCCCCGGGGGGAAAACACTGAAGCTTTCTTT. The variable domain in full, with the rest retrieved from reference TRBV29-1 and TRBJ1-1, is SAVISQKPSRDICQRGTSLTIQCQVDSQVTMMFWYRQQPGQSLTLIATANQGSEATYESGFVIDKFPISRPNLTFSTLTVSNMSPEDSSIYLCSVVPRGENTEAFFGQGTRLTVV.